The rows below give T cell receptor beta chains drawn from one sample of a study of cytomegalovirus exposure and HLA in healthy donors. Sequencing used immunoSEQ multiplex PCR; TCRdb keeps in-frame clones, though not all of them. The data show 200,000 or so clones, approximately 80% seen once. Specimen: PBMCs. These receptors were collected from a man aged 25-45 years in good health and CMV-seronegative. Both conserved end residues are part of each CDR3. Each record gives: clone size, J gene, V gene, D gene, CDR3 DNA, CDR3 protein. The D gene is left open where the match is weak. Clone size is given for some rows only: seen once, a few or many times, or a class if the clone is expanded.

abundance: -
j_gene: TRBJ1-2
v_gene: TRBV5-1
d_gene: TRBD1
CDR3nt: TGCGCCAGCAGCTTAACCCGACAGGGGGGTGGCTACACCTTC
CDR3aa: CASSLTRQGGGYTF

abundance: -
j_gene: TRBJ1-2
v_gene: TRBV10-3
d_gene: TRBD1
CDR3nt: TGTGCCATCACTTCGGACAGGGTGAACGGCTACACCTTC
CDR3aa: CAITSDRVNGYTF

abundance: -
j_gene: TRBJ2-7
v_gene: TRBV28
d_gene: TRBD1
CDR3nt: TGTGCCAGCAGTCCTACCCGACAGGGGCTTGAGTACGAGCAGTACTTC
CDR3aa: CASSPTRQGLEYEQYF

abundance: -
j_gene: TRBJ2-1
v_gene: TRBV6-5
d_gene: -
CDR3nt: TGTGCCAGCAGCCGAGCCGGTTGGAATGAGCAGTTCTTC
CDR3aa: CASSRAGWNEQFF

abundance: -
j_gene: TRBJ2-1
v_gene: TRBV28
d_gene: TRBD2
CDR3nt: TGTGCCAGCAGAAAATTCGGACTAGCGGGGGTCCAGAATGAGCAGTTCTTC
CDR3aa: CASRKFGLAGVQNEQFF

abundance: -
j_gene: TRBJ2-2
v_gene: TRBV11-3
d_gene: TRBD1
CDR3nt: TGTGCCAGCAGCTTAGACGGACAGGGGGCGAACACCGGGGAGCTGTTTTTT
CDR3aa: CASSLDGQGANTGELFF

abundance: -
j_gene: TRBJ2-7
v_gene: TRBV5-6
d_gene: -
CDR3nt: TGTGCCAGCAGCTTGGCCTATAGTTACGAGCAGTACTTC
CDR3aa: CASSLAYSYEQYF

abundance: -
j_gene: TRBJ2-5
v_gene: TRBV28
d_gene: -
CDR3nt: TGTGCCAGCCTCCCGGGGGAAAGGGAGACCCAGTACTTC
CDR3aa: CASLPGERETQYF

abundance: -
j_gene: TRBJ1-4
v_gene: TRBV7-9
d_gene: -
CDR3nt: TGTTCCAGCAGCTTACCAGGTGATGAAAAACTGTTTTTT
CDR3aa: CSSSLPGDEKLFF

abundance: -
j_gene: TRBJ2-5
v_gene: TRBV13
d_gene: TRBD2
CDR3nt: TGTGCCAGCAGCTCTCTAGCGGGGGGGCCGGAAGAGACCCAGTACTTC
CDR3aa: CASSSLAGGPEETQYF

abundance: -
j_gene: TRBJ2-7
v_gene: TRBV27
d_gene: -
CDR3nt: TGTGCCAGCAGCCGGTCGACAGCCCCAAATCCCTACGAGCAGTACTTC
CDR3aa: CASSRSTAPNPYEQYF

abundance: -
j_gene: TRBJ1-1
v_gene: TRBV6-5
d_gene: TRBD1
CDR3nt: TGTGCCAGCAGTTACAGATCGACAGGGTCGGTTACTGAAGCTTTCTTT
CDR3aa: CASSYRSTGSVTEAFF

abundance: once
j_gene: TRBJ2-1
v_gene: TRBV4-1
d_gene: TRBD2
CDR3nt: TGCGCCAGCAGCCAAGTATCCCCGCGGGGGGGGGCCTACAATGAGCAGTTCTTC
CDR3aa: CASSQVSPRGGAYNEQFF

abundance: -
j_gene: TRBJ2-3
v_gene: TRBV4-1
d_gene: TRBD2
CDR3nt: TGCGCCAGCAGCCAAGTAGAGCGGGGGGGGATGGAAGATACGCAGTATTTT
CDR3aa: CASSQVERGGMEDTQYF

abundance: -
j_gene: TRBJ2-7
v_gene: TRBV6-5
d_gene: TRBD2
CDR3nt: TGTGCCAGCAGTCAACCCCAGGCGGGGGGCTACGAGCAGTACTTC
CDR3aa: CASSQPQAGGYEQYF

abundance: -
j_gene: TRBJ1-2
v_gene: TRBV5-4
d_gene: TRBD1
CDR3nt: TGTGCCAGCAGCTTAGGACAGGGGTCTAACTATGGCTACACCTTC
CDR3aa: CASSLGQGSNYGYTF

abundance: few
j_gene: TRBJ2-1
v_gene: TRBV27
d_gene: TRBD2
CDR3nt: TGTGCCAGCAGTTTGAGTGGGCTAGCGGGGGACAATGAGCAGTTCTTC
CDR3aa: CASSLSGLAGDNEQFF

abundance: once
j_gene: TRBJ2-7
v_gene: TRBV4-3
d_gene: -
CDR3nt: TGCGCCAGCAGCCAAGACCGGGAATCGCCCTACGAGCAGTACTTC
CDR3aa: CASSQDRESPYEQYF

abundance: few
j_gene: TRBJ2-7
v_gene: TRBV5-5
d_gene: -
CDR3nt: TGTGCCAGCAGCTTTACAGATACCTACGAGCAGTACTTC
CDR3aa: CASSFTDTYEQYF

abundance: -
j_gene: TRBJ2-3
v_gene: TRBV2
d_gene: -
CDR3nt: TGTGCCAGCAGTGAAGCGGGGACTAGCACAGATACGCAGTATTTT
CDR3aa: CASSEAGTSTDTQYF

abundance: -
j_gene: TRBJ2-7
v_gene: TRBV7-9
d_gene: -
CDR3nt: TGTTCCAGCAGCTTAGGCAGACTTTCCTACGAGCAGTACTTC
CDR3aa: CSSSLGRLSYEQYF

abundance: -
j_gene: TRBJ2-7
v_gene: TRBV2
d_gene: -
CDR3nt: TGTGCCAGCATTGTCAGAGACAAAGACTCCTACGAGCAGTACTTC
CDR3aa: CASIVRDKDSYEQYF

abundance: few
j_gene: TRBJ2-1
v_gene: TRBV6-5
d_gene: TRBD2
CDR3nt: TGTGCCAGCAGTTACGAGCGGGGGAGGCATGAGCAGTTCTTC
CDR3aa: CASSYERGRHEQFF

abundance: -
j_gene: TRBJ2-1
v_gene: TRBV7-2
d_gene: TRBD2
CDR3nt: TGTGCCAGCAGCAGGGATAGCGGGGGGCCCTACAATGAGCAGTTCTTC
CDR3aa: CASSRDSGGPYNEQFF

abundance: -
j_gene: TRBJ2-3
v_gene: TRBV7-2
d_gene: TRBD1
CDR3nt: TGTGCCAGCAGTAACAGGGGTAGCACAGATACGCAGTATTTT
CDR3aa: CASSNRGSTDTQYF

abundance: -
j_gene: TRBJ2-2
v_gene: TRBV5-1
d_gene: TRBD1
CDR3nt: TGCGCCAGCAGCTTGGCCGGGACAGGGTTTGGCGGGGAGCTGTTTTTT
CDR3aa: CASSLAGTGFGGELFF

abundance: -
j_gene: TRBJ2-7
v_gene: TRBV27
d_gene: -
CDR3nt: TGTGCCAGCAGTTTCTGGCCCGATGCCTACGAGCAGTACTTC
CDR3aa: CASSFWPDAYEQYF

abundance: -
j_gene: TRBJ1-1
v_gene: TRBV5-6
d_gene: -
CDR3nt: TGTGCCAGCAGCTTGGCCGCGGGATCTTCCCTTGAAGCTTTCTTT
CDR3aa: CASSLAAGSSLEAFF

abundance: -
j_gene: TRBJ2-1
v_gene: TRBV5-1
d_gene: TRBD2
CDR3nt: TGCGCCAGCAGCTTCGAACTAGCGGGGCGGGCGAGCTCCTACAATGAGCAGTTCTTC
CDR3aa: CASSFELAGRASSYNEQFF

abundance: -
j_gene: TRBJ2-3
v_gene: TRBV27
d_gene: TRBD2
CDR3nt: TGTGCCAGCAGTCCAGGGACTAGCGGGGCGAGGAGGGATACGCAGTATTTT
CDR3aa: CASSPGTSGARRDTQYF

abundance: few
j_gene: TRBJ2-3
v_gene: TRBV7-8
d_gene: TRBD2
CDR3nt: TGTGCCAGCAGCCCCAGAACTAGCGGCATTAGCACAGATACGCAGTATTTT
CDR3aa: CASSPRTSGISTDTQYF

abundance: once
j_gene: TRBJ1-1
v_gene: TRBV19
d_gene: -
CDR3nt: TGTGCCAGTAGCTCCCAGACAGGTATGAACACTGAAGCTTTCTTT
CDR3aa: CASSSQTGMNTEAFF

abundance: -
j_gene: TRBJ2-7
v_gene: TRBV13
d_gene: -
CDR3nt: TGTGCCAGCAGCTTACAGGGGGGTCCCTTCGAGCAGTACTTC
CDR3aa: CASSLQGGPFEQYF

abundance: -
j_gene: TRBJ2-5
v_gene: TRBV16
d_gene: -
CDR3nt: TGTGCCAGCAGCCAATGGGCAGCCATCCCGGAGACCCAGTACTTC
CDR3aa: CASSQWAAIPETQYF

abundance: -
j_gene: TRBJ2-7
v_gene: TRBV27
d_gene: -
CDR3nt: TGTGCCAGCAGTTTATCCCGAACAGTTCCTTTTTACGAGCAGTACTTC
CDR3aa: CASSLSRTVPFYEQYF

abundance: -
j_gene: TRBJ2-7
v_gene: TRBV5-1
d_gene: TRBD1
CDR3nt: TGCGCCAGTACGGACAGGGGCGGCGACGAGCAGTACTTC
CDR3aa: CASTDRGGDEQYF

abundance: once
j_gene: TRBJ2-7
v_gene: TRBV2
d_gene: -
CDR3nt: TGTGCCACCCGCCCTTCGAACCGTCACGAGCAGTACTTC
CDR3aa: CATRPSNRHEQYF

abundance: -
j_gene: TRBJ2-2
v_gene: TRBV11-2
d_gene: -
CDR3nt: TGTGCCAGCAGCTTGGGGGGACTGGGGAACACCGGGGAGCTGTTTTTT
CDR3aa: CASSLGGLGNTGELFF

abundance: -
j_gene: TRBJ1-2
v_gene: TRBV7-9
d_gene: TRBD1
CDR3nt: TGTGCCAGCAGCTCGACGGACAGGGGGGCTTACGCTGGCTACACCTTC
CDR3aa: CASSSTDRGAYAGYTF

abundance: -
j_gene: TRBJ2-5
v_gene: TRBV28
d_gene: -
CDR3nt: TGTGCCAGCACCCCGGACAGACAAGAGACCCAGTACTTC
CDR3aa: CASTPDRQETQYF

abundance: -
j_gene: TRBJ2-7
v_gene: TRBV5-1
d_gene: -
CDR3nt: TGCGCCAGCAGCCTGTCCGGGGGTGGGGACTTCGAGCAGTACTTC
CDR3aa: CASSLSGGGDFEQYF

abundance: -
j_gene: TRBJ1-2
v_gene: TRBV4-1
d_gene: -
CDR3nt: TGCGCCAGCAGCCAACCGCAGGGGAGAGACTATGGCTACACCTTC
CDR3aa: CASSQPQGRDYGYTF

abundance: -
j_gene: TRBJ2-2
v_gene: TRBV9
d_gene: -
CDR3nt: TGTGCCAGCAGCGTAAAACAGGTCGCAGGGCGGAACACCGGGGAGCTGTTTTTT
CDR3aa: CASSVKQVAGRNTGELFF

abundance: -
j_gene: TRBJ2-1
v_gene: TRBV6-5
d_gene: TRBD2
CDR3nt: TGTGCCAGCAGTAGGGAGACTAGCGGGTTTAATGAGCAGTTCTTC
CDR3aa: CASSRETSGFNEQFF

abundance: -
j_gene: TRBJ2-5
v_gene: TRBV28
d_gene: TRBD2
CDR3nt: TGTGCCAGCAGGCGGGGGGCCGTAGAGACCCAGTACTTC
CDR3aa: CASRRGAVETQYF

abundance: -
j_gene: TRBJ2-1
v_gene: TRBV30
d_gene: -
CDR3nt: TGTGCCTGGAGTGGGCCTCGGCAGGGCAAATCCTACAATGAGCAGTTCTTC
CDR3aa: CAWSGPRQGKSYNEQFF

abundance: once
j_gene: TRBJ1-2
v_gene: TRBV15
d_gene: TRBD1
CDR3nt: TGTGCCACCAGCAGGACAATTTTTCAGGGGGCCGATGGCTACACCTTC
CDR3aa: CATSRTIFQGADGYTF

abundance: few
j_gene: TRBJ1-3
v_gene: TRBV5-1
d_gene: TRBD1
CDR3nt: TGCGCCAGCAGCTTAGAGACCACAGGGGCCGGAAACACCATATATTTT
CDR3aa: CASSLETTGAGNTIYF

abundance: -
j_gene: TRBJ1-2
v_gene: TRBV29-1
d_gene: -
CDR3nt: TGCAGCGTTGAAGGGCGGGTCTATGGCTACACCTTC
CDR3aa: CSVEGRVYGYTF

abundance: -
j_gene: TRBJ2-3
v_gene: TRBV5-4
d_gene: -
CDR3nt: TGTGCCAGCAGCCTCGGACTGAACACAGATACGCAGTATTTT
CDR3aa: CASSLGLNTDTQYF

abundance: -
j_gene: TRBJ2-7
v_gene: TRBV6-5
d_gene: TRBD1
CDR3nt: TGTGCCAGTGCCCGGGACAGAACCTACGAGCAGTACTTC
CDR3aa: CASARDRTYEQYF

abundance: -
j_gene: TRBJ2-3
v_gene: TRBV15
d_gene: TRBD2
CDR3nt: TGTGCCACCAGCAGAGGGGCCCTTGGACTAGCGGGGGAAACGGCACCTACAGATACGCAGTATTTT
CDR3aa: CATSRGALGLAGETAPTDTQYF

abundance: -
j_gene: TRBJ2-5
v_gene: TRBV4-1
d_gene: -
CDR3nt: TGCGCCAGCAGCCAAGGCCCCGAGGGGGCGGGGGAGACCCAGTACTTC
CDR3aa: CASSQGPEGAGETQYF

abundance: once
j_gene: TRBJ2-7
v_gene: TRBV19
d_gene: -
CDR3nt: TGTGCCAGTACCCCTTTTGTGGCAGACTACGAGCAGTACTTC
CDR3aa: CASTPFVADYEQYF

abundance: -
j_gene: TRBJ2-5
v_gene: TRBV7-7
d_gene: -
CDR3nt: TGTGCTAGCAGCTTTACATTAAAAGAGACCCAGTACTTC
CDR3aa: CASSFTLKETQYF

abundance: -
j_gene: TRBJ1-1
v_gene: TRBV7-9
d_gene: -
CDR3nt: TGTGCCAGCAGCTTAGGCAGAGCTTTCTTT
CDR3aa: CASSLGRAFF

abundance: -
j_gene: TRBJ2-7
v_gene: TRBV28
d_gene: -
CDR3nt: TGTGCCAGCAGCCCTTTTGGACAGCTGTACGAGCAGTACTTC
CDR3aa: CASSPFGQLYEQYF